This T cell receptor beta chain comes out of a study of blood T cell repertoires in COVID-19. Study in general: The United States, Italy and Spain supplied acute and convalescent COVID-19 samples. The analysed material was cDNA or gDNA that came from T cells, B-cell-depleted T cells, or PBMCs.

Per the original data handling: Amplification of reference gene primers was used by the study to estimate nucleated cell counts. Clones were sequenced by immunoSEQ multiplex PCR, and TCRdb holds only the in-frame ones, with some missing. V and J calls and clone size are those listed in that table; D and trimming were worked out from the DNA. The sample has more than 200,000 clones; around nine tenths are singletons. The V gene lost 2 bases and the J gene lost 6 bases, with 9 bases spanning the gap. The CDR3 consists of 13 residues. The germline V gene has CDR1 SGHDT and CDR2 YYEEEE. The sequenced material came from peripheral blood. The TCR comes from a man aged 25 to 40 with active or convalescent COVID-19. The genes are TRBV5-6 and TRBJ2-1, with D tentatively TRBD2 (5 bases). The CDR3 loop is CASSLLEANEQFF. CDR3 DNA: TGTGCCAGCAGCTTACTGGAGGCCAATGAGCAGTTCTTC.